The 30 T cell receptor beta chains reported below all come from one sample, sequenced in a study of T cells in Graves' hyperthyroidism and ophthalmopathy. The investigators amplified TCR beta CDR3 regions from RNA transcripts. HTBI primers were the set used in a first-round RT-PCR of the TCR CDR3. TCRdb reprocessed the multiplex PCR reads via MiXCR and lists one record per CDR3 protein. The table includes a few hundred thousand distinct CDR3 sequences, approximately 44% detected once. The sample was peripheral blood or thyroid tissue (not recorded which). These receptors all stem from a young woman with Graves' hyperthyroidism.

This clonotype was seen many times. The chain employs TRBV7-9 and TRBJ1-2; weak D call: TRBD1 (5 bases). V lost 5 bases and J 6 bases, leaving 13 bases between the germline ends. The CDR3 runs 13 residues. Looked up from germline, CDR1 is SEHNR and CDR2 is FQNEAQ (reference sequence). CDR3 in amino acids: CASSRAGVHGYTF. CDR3 DNA: TGTGCCAGCAGCCGCGCGGGGGTCCATGGCTACACCTTC. The full variable domain, in which reference TRBV7-9 and TRBJ1-2 provide the parts outside the CDR3, is DTGVSQNPRHKITKRGQNVTFRCDPISEHNRLYWYRQTLGQGPEFLTYFQNEAQLEKSRLLSDRFSAERPKGSFSTLEIQRTEQGDSAMYLCASSRAGVHGYTFGSGTRLTVV.

This clonotype was detected ten times or more. This chain joins TRBV3-1 and TRBJ2-6; D perhaps matches TRBD1 (6 bases). The germline CDR1 and CDR2 sequences are LGHDT and YNNKEL (reference sequence). There are 16 residues in the CDR3. Between the trimmed V and J ends, which lost 3 bases and 1 base, there was a span of 10 bases. DNA of the CDR3: TGTGCCAGCAGCCATTACAGGGAGTCTGGGGCCAACGTCCTGACTTTC. Translation: CASSHYRESGANVLTF.

This chain connects TRBV28 to TRBJ2-3; 13 bases are a match to TRBD2. The germline CDR1 and CDR2 sequences are MDHEN and SYDVKM. The CDR3 is made up of 16 amino acids. Germline trimming cut 5 bases from V and 3 bases from J; bases unmatched to any gene: 5. CDR3 loop: CASSLPTSGRTDTQYF. As DNA, the CDR3 is TGTGCCAGCAGTCTCCCGACTAGCGGGAGGACAGATACGCAGTATTTT.

This clonotype was detected ten times or more. The gene calls are TRBV12-3 or TRBV12-4 and TRBJ2-5; TRBD1 matches at 8 bases. The CDR3 sequence is 13 residues long. The junction had 2 bases not matched to a gene; V was cut back by 4 bases and J by 4 bases. This chain's CDR3 is CASSSTGVETQYF. The CDR3 DNA reads TGTGCCAGCAGTTCGACAGGGGTAGAGACCCAGTACTTC.

This clonotype has just one count. The chain carries TRBV7-2 and TRBJ1-2; 8 bases match TRBD1. Germline V gene data show CDR1 as SGHTA and CDR2 as FQGNSA. This CDR3 is 14 amino acids long. The CDR3 DNA follows: TGTGCTAGGCTACCTACCGGGACAGGTTATGGCTACACCTTC. This encodes CARLPTGTGYGYTF.

This rearrangement joins TRBV25-1 to TRBJ1-1; 10 bases are a match to TRBD1. CDR1 is MGHDK, CDR2 SYGVNS, per germline. With 8 bases clipped from V and 1 base from J, the junction kept 4 bases outside the gene matches. The CDR3 loop spans 14 amino acids. CDR3 in amino acids: CASAGQGRNTEAFF. The CDR3 DNA follows: TGTGCCAGCGCGGGACAGGGGAGGAACACTGAAGCTTTCTTT.

This chain uses TRBV7-9 with TRBJ1-2; weak D call: TRBD1 (6 bases). CDR1 and CDR2 from the germline V gene are SEHNR and FQNEAQ (reference sequence). The CDR3 runs to 17 residues. Trimming left V 8 bases short and J 4 bases short, with 26 bases between. The CDR3 bases are TGTGCCAGCGAATCCAAAGGGGGACTCCACCTCAGCTATGGCTACACCTTC. This sequence encodes CASESKGGLHLSYGYTF.

The chain carries TRBV4-1 and TRBJ1-6; D not certain. V was shortened by 1 base and J by 6 bases, with 10 bases between the two germline ends. This CDR3 contains 15 residues. Germline V gives CDR1 MGHRA, CDR2 YSYEKL. CDR3 amino acids: CASSQAGVLNSPLHF. In DNA form, the CDR3 reads TGCGCCAGCAGCCAAGCCGGGGTACTTAATTCACCCCTCCACTTT.

As concerns this clonotype: Since the CDR3 does not end with the conserved phenylalanine or tryptophan, this likely comes from a read error. It is unclear where the CDR3 begins or ends on the DNA, so no DNA is shown, and the CDR3 is as TCRdb lists it. The chain links TRBV7-9 to TRBJ2-2; the DNA was not used to check the table's D call, TRBD1. Ends included, the CDR3 has 10 residues. Germline V lookup: CDR1 SEHNR, CDR2 FQNEAQ (reference sequence). The chain's CDR3 is CASSQRPGRH.

The chain joins TRBV27 to TRBJ2-7; TRBD2 matches 7 bases. The CDR3 has 14 amino acids. CDR1 and CDR2 from the germline V gene are MNHEY and SMNVEV (reference sequence). V shed 6 bases and J 1 base; nucleotides not matched to a gene: 6. CDR3 DNA: TGTGCCAGCAGAACGGGAGGTTCTTCCTACGAGCAGTACTTC. The encoded protein is CASRTGGSSYEQYF.

The chain couples TRBV2 to TRBJ1-1; D is ambiguous. The CDR3 length is 14 residues. Germline assignment: CDR1 SNHLY and CDR2 FYNNEI. V was trimmed by 1 base and J by 5 bases, leaving 11 bases between them. Written as DNA, the CDR3 is TGTGCCAGCAGTGAAGTATCTCGAGGGACTGAAGCTTTCTTT. It translates to CASSEVSRGTEAFF.

This chain uses TRBV19 with TRBJ2-2; D gene ambiguous. CDR3 length: 18 amino acids. V shed 6 bases and J shed 0 bases, with 20 bases lying between them. Germline CDR1 is LNHDA and CDR2 is SQIVND (reference sequence). The chain's CDR3 is CASRGTALGLSNTGELFF. CDR3 nucleotide sequence: TGTGCCAGTAGAGGTACAGCCCTGGGCCTTTCGAACACCGGGGAGCTGTTTTTT.

This clonotype has only a few counts. The V call is TRBV2, the J call TRBJ2-3, with TRBD1 identical over 8 bases. The germline V gene has CDR1 SNHLY and CDR2 FYNNEI. V lost 4 bases to trimming and J lost 3 bases; unmatched junction nucleotides: 6. The CDR3 length is 15 residues. CDR3 bases: TGTGCCAGCAGTGGACAGGACAGGGAAACAGATACGCAGTATTTT. This translates into CASSGQDRETDTQYF.

This clonotype was seen repeatedly, ten times or more. The rearrangement joins TRBV6-4 to TRBJ2-2; no reliable D call. The CDR3 is made up of 13 amino acids. The germline V gene has CDR1 MRHNA and CDR2 SNTAGT. V was trimmed by 6 bases and J by 7 bases, leaving 12 bases between them. CDR3 region: CASSAWKGGELFF. The DNA for the CDR3 is TGTGCCAGCAGCGCTTGGAAAGGCGGGGAGCTGTTTTTT.

In its sample, this clonotype was seen many times. This chain links TRBV6-5 with TRBJ2-2, with D unclear. The CDR3 runs to 15 residues. V was cut by 2 bases and J by 0 bases, with 7 bases left in between. Germline V gene sequence: CDR1 MNHEY, CDR2 SVGAGI. The CDR3 is CASSYRRANTGELFF. The CDR3, as DNA: TGTGCCAGCAGTTACCGTAGGGCGAACACCGGGGAGCTGTTTTTT.

This clonotype has a count of ten or more. The gene calls are TRBV4-1 and TRBJ1-3; no definite D call. CDR1 and CDR2 from the germline V gene are MGHRA and YSYEKL. V was pared by 1 base and J by 0 bases, with 16 bases between. The CDR3 contains 18 residues. The CDR3 DNA follows: TGCGCCAGCAGCCAAGGGGTAGGGCCTCGGAGCTCTGGAAACACCATATATTTT. Amino acids: CASSQGVGPRSSGNTIYF.

This clonotype was observed at least ten times. Compared with germline, one end of the junction differs, possibly owing to a read error. The chain combines TRBV19 with TRBJ2-1; TRBD2 agrees at 11 bases. The germline V gene has CDR1 LNHDA and CDR2 SQIVND (reference sequence). The CDR3 is made up of 14 amino acids. The CDR3 sequence: CASSTSGRANEQFF. CDR3 DNA: TGTGCCAGCAGTACTAGCGGGAGAGCTAATGAGCAGTTCTTC.

The table lists this clonotype with many counts. The chain carries TRBV7-2 and TRBJ1-6, with 8 bases matching TRBD1. Germline trimming cut 1 base from V and 5 bases from J; bases unmatched to any gene: 4. CDR1 is SGHTA and CDR2 is FQGNSA in the germline V gene. The CDR3 is 16 amino acids. CDR3 nucleotides: TGTGCCAGCAGCTTAGAGTCAGGGGGCCATAATTCACCCCTCCACTTT. Translated: CASSLESGGHNSPLHF. Combining the CDR3 with reference TRBV7-2 and TRBJ1-6 gives the whole variable domain GAGVSQSPSNKVTEKGKDVELRCDPISGHTALYWYRQSLGQGLEFLIYFQGNSAPDKSGLPSDRFSAERTGGSVSTLTIQRTQQEDSAVYLCASSLESGGHNSPLHFGNGTRLTVT.

The sample holds many counts of this clonotype. The chain has TRBV5-5 and TRBJ1-6; possibly TRBD1 for D (5 bases). CDR1 is SGHKS, CDR2 YYEKEE, per germline (reference sequence). This CDR3 has 16 residues. V shed 0 bases and J shed 4 bases, with 11 bases lying between them. The CDR3: CASSLGTGGYNSPLHF. CDR3 bases: TGTGCCAGCAGCTTGGGAACTGGGGGATATAATTCACCCCTCCACTTT. The full variable domain, in which reference TRBV5-5 and TRBJ1-6 provide the parts outside the CDR3, is DAGVTQSPTHLIKTRGQQVTLRCSPISGHKSVSWYQQVLGQGPQFIFQYYEKEERGRGNFPDRFSARQFPNYSSELNVNALLLGDSALYLCASSLGTGGYNSPLHFGNGTRLTVT.

The chain links TRBV10-3 to TRBJ1-1, with D unclear. The length of the CDR3 is 11 residues. Trimming shortened V by 10 bases and J by 11 bases, and 17 bases separated the two germline ends. Germline CDR1 is ENHRY and CDR2 is SYGVKD. The CDR3 DNA reads TGTGCCACCACAGCGGGAGGGTTCGCTTTCTTT. Translated: CATTAGGFAFF.

The rearrangement joins TRBV7-3 to TRBJ1-2; D uncertain. Trimming shortened V by 1 base and J by 9 bases, and 6 bases separated the two germline ends. Germline V gene lookup returns CDR1 SGHTA and CDR2 FQGTGA. This CDR3 is built from 11 residues. For the CDR3, the DNA is TGTGCCAGCAGCTTAAGCAAGAGCTACACCTTC. The encoded protein is CASSLSKSYTF.

This rearrangement joins TRBV9 to TRBJ1-2; the D gene is possibly TRBD1 (5 bases). The germline V gene has CDR1 SGDLS and CDR2 YYNGEE. Deletions cut 3 bases from V and 4 bases from J, with 13 bases between. The CDR3 is 14 residues long. In DNA form, the CDR3 reads TGTGCCAGCAGCGGTGGGGGTGGCCCCTATGGCTACACCTTC. Residues: CASSGGGGPYGYTF.

Comments on this clonotype: A much bigger clone sits one base away, suggesting this may be a read error. The rearrangement uses TRBV20-1 and TRBJ2-2, with D perhaps TRBD2 (6 bases). Germline V gene data show CDR1 as DFQATT and CDR2 as SNEGSKA (reference sequence). Trimming stripped 0 bases from V and 7 bases from J, with 18 bases between. The CDR3 covers 16 residues. As DNA, the CDR3 is TGCAGTGCTAGAGATTTGCTAACGGGAGCGGACGGGGAGCTGTTTTTT. Translating gives CSARDLLTGADGELFF.

This clonotype was counted between two and nine times. Just one base apart from a much larger clone, this may be a read error. The chain couples TRBV12-5 to TRBJ2-7; D might be TRBD2 (6 bases). CDR1 and CDR2 (germline): LGHNT, FRNRAP. The CDR3 extends over 16 amino acids. In DNA, the CDR3 is TGTGCTAGTGGTTTGTTCTTAGCGGAAATCTCCTACGAGCAGTGCTTC. It translates to CASGLFLAEISYEQCF.

In its sample, this clonotype was seen many times. The rearrangement uses TRBV20-1 and TRBJ2-7; D could derive from TRBD1 or TRBD2 (5 bases each). The CDR3 length is 14 residues. CDR1 is DFQATT, CDR2 SNEGSKA, per germline (reference sequence). Trimming removed 2 bases at V and 4 bases at J, with 15 bases between. The CDR3 nucleotides are TGCAGTGCTAGACTGACGGGACCCTATTACGAGCAGTACTTC. Its translation: CSARLTGPYYEQYF.

V and J are TRBV20-1 and TRBJ2-5; D unclear. Germline V gene sequence: CDR1 DFQATT, CDR2 SNEGSKA (reference sequence). Between the trimmed V and J ends, which lost 1 base and 5 bases, there was a span of 8 bases. This CDR3 has 12 residues. CDR3 sequence reads: CSARAVNETQYF. The CDR3 region has the DNA TGCAGTGCTAGAGCGGTCAATGAGACCCAGTACTTC.

This chain uses TRBV18 with TRBJ1-4; 7 bases match TRBD1. This CDR3 region has 15 residues. Trimming at V came to 1 base and at J to 2 bases, leaving 1 base not matched to a gene. CDR1 is KGHSH and CDR2 is LQKENI in the germline V gene. As DNA, the CDR3 is TGTGCCAGCTCACCACGGACAGGCACTAATGAAAAACTGTTTTTT. Protein sequence: CASSPRTGTNEKLFF.

This clonotype showed up just a few times. V usage is TRBV4-3 and J usage is TRBJ1-6; the match to TRBD1 covers 9 bases. This CDR3 spans 15 amino acids. V dropped 0 bases and J dropped 13; count of bases not matched to a gene: 7. The germline CDR1 and CDR2 sequences are LGHNA and YSLEER. The CDR3 sequence is CASSQDRQGGWPLHF. In nucleotides, the CDR3 is TGCGCCAGCAGCCAAGACCGACAGGGGGGCTGGCCCCTCCACTTT.

In the case of this clonotype: A much larger clone differs from this one at a single base, so this may be a read error. The chain is built from TRBV29-1 and TRBJ1-2; D may be TRBD1 (6 bases). The CDR3 consists of 12 residues. V lost 6 bases and J lost 7, with 15 bases in between. Germline V CDR1 and CDR2: SQVTM, ANQGSEA. CDR3 region: CSVDRESCGYTF. The CDR3 DNA sequence: TGCAGCGTGGACAGAGAAAGCTGTGGCTACACCTTC.

As concerns this clonotype: A much bigger clone sits one base away, suggesting this may be a read error. The rearrangement uses TRBV7-6 and TRBJ1-2, with 8 nucleotides matching TRBD1. The trim removed 0 bases at V and 6 bases at J, leaving 0 bases unmatched. The length of the CDR3 is 13 residues. CDR1 is SGHVS and CDR2 is FNYEAQ in the germline V gene. The CDR3 here is CASSLADRDGYTF. CDR3 nucleotide sequence: TGTGCCAGCAGCTTAGCGGACAGGGATGGCTACACCTTC.